What follows is one T cell receptor beta chain and its context. This clonotype has only a few counts. Its antigen remains unidentified. No clone much larger than this one lies a single base away; base qualities are absent. This sample stems from a study of T cells after yellow fever vaccination (dated by TCRdb to the late 2010s). General notes on the study: Libraries from fractions with low cell numbers were prepared with the SMART-Seq v4 Ultra Low Input RNA kit. Blood samples were taken at several timepoints before and after primary and secondary immunization, and bulk PBMC replicates and cell subsets were isolated. The cohort comprised two healthy male donors, one aged 18 to 30 and one aged 30 to 40 years. Bulk TCR alpha and beta repertoires were sequenced longitudinally to track T-cell clones before and after primary and booster YFV17D yellow fever vaccination. The full study reports these points: Most clones expanded after primary vaccination (about 95% of CD4 and 88% of CD8) were re-detected after the booster, suggesting that broad memory maintenance occurred. The secondary T-cell response was weaker than the primary response but faster, peaking on day 5 instead of day 15. A small fraction of clonotypes appeared in both the CD4 and CD8 compartments, likely as a result of convergent recombination. Because the study included only a couple of donors, the extent to which the findings can be generalized is limited. Computational filtering was required because FACS-sorted repertoires could contain abundant contaminating clonotypes from the bulk population.

Sequencer: Illumina NovaSeq 6000. TCR cDNA was synthesized by 5'RACE template switching, which introduced a universal primer site and unique molecular identifiers. Priming for cDNA synthesis came from both the TCR alpha and TCR beta constant segments. Two PCR steps were used to amplify libraries, with sample barcodes and sequencing adapters being added in the second step. Sequencing of libraries was performed on Illumina HiSeq 2500 (2x100 bp) or NovaSeq (2x150 bp). For the original study's pipeline: MIGEC was used to demultiplex reads and collapse the reads into UMI consensus sequences, and MiXCR was used for V(D)J alignment. Vaccine-responding clonotypes were identified with edgeR using replicate PBMC samples, with FDR below 0.01 and a log2 fold change above 5 up to day 15 being required. Bulk clonotypes were assigned CD4 or CD8 identity according to which sequenced CD4 or CD8 repertoire held them at higher abundance. Using fastp at Q25 and MiXCR, TCRdb reprocessed the public reads and kept productive beta chains. Rows are unified per CDR3 protein, each entry keeping the most common DNA and genes. None of the V and J calls come from the authors' own analysis; TCRdb made them. In this sample the table shows 340,000 or so distinct CDR3 sequences, approximately 13% of which occur a single time. Of the sample, 3.2% is held by the ten largest clones.

The germline V gene specifies MNHNS as CDR1 and SASEGT as CDR2. V is reduced by 7 bases and J by 2 bases, leaving a spacing of 9 bases between them. Including cysteine and phenylalanine, the CDR3 has 13 amino acids. Kept here is only the CDR3 DNA, which spans 39 bases and is read in frame from base 1. The intended sense of this specimen's treatment or condition label: live attenuated yellow fever vaccine strain. PBMCs were isolated from peripheral blood using a standard Ficoll-Paque protocol. CD4 and CD8 T-cell fractions were isolated with Dynabeads CD4 and CD8 positive selection kits. TriZol was used to extract RNA from bulk PBMCs, CD4 and CD8 fractions, and dextramer-positive and dextramer-negative fractions.

The receptor chain draws on TRBV6-1 and TRBJ2-4; the D segment cannot be called with confidence. This sequence originates from a man aged 18 to 29 who received the YFV17D yellow fever vaccine. Sample: CD4+ T cells sorted from PBMCs, taken 15 days after the yellow fever booster vaccination. CDR3 region: CASKRAPKNIQYF. The sequence in DNA is TGTGCCAGCAAGCGTGCCCCCAAAAACATTCAGTACTTC.